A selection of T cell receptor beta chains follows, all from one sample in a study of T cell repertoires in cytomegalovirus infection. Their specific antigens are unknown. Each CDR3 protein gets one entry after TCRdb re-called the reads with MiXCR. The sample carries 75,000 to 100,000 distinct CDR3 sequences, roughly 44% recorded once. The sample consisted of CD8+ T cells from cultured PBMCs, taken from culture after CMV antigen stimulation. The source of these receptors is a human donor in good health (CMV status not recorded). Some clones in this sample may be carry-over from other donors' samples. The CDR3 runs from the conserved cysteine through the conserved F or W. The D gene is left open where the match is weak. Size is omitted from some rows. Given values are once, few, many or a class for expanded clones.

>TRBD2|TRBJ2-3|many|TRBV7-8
CASSTTPSGSVTDTQYF
TGTGCCAGCAGCACGACCCCTAGCGGGAGCGTAACAGATACGCAGTATTTT
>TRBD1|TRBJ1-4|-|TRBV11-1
CASSYRQGVDEKLFF
TGTGCCAGCAGCTATCGACAGGGGGTCGATGAAAAACTGTTTTTT
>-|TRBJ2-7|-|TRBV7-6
CASSHSNEQYF
TGTGCCAGCAGCCATTCTAACGAGCAGTACTTC
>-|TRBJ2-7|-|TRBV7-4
CASSVPQGNYEQYF
TGTGCCAGCAGCGTCCCCCAGGGAAATTACGAGCAGTACTTC
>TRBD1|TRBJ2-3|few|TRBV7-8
CASSFQTGGSDTQYF
TGTGCCAGCAGCTTCCAGACAGGGGGCTCAGATACGCAGTATTTT
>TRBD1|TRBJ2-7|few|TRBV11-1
CASSPRWTGGSYEQYF
TGTGCCAGCAGCCCACGTTGGACAGGGGGCTCCTACGAGCAGTACTTC
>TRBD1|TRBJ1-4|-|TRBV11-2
CASSQPFGQGQMLFF
TGTGCCAGCAGCCAACCCTTCGGACAGGGCCAAATGCTGTTTTTT
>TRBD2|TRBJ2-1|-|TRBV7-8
CASSFRGLSGLAGGGEQFF
TGTGCCAGCAGCTTCCGGGGACTGTCGGGACTAGCGGGGGGGGGGGAGCAGTTCTTC
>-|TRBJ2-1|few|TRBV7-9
CASSLAPHFEGFTYNEQFF
TGTGCCAGCAGCTTAGCCCCCCATTTTGAGGGTTTTACCTACAATGAGCAGTTCTTC
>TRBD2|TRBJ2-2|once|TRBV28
CASRPLKTSGYDTGDLFF
TGTGCCAGCAGGCCGCTGAAGACTAGCGGATATGACACCGGGGATCTGTTTTTT
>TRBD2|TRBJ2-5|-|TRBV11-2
CASRPQLAGGLWETQYF
TGTGCCAGCAGGCCTCAATTAGCGGGAGGACTGTGGGAGACCCAGTACTTC
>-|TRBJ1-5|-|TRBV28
CASSSDRNSNQPQHF
TGTGCCAGCAGTTCCGACAGGAATAGCAATCAGCCCCAGCATTTT
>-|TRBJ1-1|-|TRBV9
CASSVATTRGGNTEAFF
TGTGCCAGCAGCGTAGCGACAACTAGGGGAGGGAACACTGAAGCTTTCTTT
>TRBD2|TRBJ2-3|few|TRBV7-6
CASSLSLAVSDTQYF
TGTGCCAGCAGCTTGAGTCTAGCGGTCTCAGATACGCAGTATTTT
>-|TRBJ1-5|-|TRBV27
CASSLSLYSNQPQHF
TGTGCCAGCAGTTTATCCCTGTATAGCAATCAGCCCCAGCATTTT
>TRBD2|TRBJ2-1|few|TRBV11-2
CASSLEWAGVNNEQFF
TGTGCCAGCAGCTTAGAATGGGCGGGAGTGAACAATGAGCAGTTCTTC
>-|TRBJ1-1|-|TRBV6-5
CASSFRQLNTEAFF
TGTGCCAGCAGCTTCCGACAGTTGAACACTGAAGCTTTCTTT
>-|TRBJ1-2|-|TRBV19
CASSPARGRGYTF
TGTGCCAGTAGTCCGGCCAGGGGAAGGGGCTACACCTTC
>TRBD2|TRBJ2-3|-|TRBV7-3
CASSLGGLAGGSTDTQYF
TGTGCCAGCAGCTTAGGGGGACTAGCGGGGGGAAGCACAGATACGCAGTATTTT
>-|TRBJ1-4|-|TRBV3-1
CASSRPTGQLGEEKLFF
TGTGCCAGCAGCCGACCAACCGGACAGCTGGGGGAAGAAAAACTGTTTTTT
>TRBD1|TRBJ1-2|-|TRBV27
CASSPGGGGRGYTF
TGTGCCAGCAGCCCTGGCGGAGGGGGCCGTGGCTACACCTTC
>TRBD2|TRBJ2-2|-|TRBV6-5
CASSYGRDLGGELFF
TGTGCCAGCAGCTACGGGAGGGACCTCGGCGGGGAGCTGTTTTTT
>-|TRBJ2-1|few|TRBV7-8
CASRAEQSYNEQFF
TGTGCCAGCAGGGCAGAGCAATCCTACAATGAGCAGTTCTTC
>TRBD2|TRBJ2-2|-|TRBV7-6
CASSLRLSLAENTGELFF
TGTGCCAGCAGCTTAAGGTTGTCGCTAGCGGAAAACACCGGGGAGCTGTTTTTT
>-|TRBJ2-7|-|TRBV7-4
CASSFLPGSLNEQYF
TGTGCCAGCAGCTTTCTCCCTGGAAGTCTCAACGAGCAGTACTTC
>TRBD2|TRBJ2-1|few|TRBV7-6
CASSLEASGGRNEQFF
TGTGCCAGCAGCTTAGAGGCTAGCGGGGGGCGGAATGAGCAGTTCTTC
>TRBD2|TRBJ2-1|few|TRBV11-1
CASSLSLTTSGRNEQFF
TGTGCCAGCAGCTTATCCTTAACGACTAGCGGGAGAAATGAGCAGTTCTTC
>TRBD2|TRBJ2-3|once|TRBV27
CASSRLAGASTDTQYF
TGTGCCAGCAGTCGACTAGCGGGCGCTAGCACAGATACGCAGTATTTT
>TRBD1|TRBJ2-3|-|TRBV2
CAQGADTQYF
TGTGCCCAGGGGGCGGATACGCAGTATTTT
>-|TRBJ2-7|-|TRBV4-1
CASSQVLGDEQYF
TGCGCCAGCAGCCAAGTACTGGGAGACGAGCAGTACTTC
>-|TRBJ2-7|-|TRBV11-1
CASSMTRRYEQYF
TGTGCCAGCAGCATGACACGGCGCTACGAGCAGTACTTC
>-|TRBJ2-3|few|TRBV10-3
CAISESAVDTQYF
TGTGCCATCAGTGAGTCTGCGGTAGATACGCAGTATTTT
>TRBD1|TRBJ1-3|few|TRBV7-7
CASSAGTGLGNTIYF
TGTGCCAGCAGCGCGGGGACAGGGCTTGGAAACACCATATATTTT
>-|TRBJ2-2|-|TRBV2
CASRDPGRENTGELFF
TGTGCCAGCAGGGACCCGGGACGAGAGAACACCGGGGAGCTGTTTTTT
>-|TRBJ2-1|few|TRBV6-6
CASSRLSENEQFF
TGTGCCAGCAGTCGACTATCCGAAAATGAGCAGTTCTTC
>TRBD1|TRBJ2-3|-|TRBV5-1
CASSPEGTGIADTQYF
TGCGCCAGCAGCCCCGAAGGGACAGGGATAGCAGATACGCAGTATTTT
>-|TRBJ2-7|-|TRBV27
CASSLSGTYYERYF
TGTGCCAGCAGTTTATCTGGCACCTACTACGAGCGGTACTTC
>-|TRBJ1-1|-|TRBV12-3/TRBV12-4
CASSSGVEAFF
TGTGCCAGCAGTTCGGGAGTTGAAGCTTTCTTT
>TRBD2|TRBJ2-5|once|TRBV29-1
CSAGWFQSRTSGIQETQYF
TGCAGCGCCGGGTGGTTCCAATCGAGGACTAGCGGGATCCAAGAGACCCAGTACTTC
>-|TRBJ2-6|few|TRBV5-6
CASSLGDSGANVLTF
TGTGCCAGCAGCTTGGGGGACTCCGGGGCCAACGTCCTGACTTTC
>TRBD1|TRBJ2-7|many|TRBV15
CATSEDRAYEQYF
TGTGCCACCAGCGAAGACAGGGCCTACGAGCAGTACTTC
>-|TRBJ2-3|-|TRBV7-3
CASSSTSTTSYF
TGTGCCAGCAGCTCGACCTCGACGACTAGTTATTTT
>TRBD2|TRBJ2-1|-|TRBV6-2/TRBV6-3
CASSSLAGADYNEQFF
TGTGCCAGCAGTTCCCTAGCGGGAGCGGACTACAATGAGCAGTTCTTC
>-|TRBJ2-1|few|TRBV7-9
CASRRRGEGQAYNEQFF
TGTGCCAGCAGGAGACGAGGTGAGGGACAAGCCTACAATGAGCAGTTCTTC
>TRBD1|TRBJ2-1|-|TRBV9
CASSPWDRGYNEQFF
TGTGCCAGCAGCCCCTGGGACAGGGGCTACAATGAGCAGTTCTTC
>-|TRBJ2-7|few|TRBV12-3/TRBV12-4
CASSPGGGRTSYEQYF
TGTGCCAGCAGTCCAGGGGGCGGGAGAACCTCCTACGAGCAGTACTTC
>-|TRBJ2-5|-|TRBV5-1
CASSYPDPETQYF
TGCGCCAGCAGCTATCCGGACCCAGAGACCCAGTACTTC
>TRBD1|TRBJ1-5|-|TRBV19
CASSYDYRDRAQPQHF
TGTGCCAGTAGTTACGACTACCGGGACAGGGCTCAGCCCCAGCATTTT
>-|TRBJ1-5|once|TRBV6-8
CASRVAASGTINQPQHF
TGTGCCAGCAGAGTCGCGGCCTCGGGAACTATCAATCAGCCCCAGCATTTT
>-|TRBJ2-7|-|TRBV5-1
CASSLNSEQYF
TGCGCCAGCAGCCTAAATAGCGAGCAGTACTTC
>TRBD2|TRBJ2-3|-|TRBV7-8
CASSLVEVPRTSGTIRTDTQYF
TGTGCCAGCAGCTTAGTTGAAGTCCCCCGGACTAGCGGGACCATTCGCACAGATACGCAGTATTTT
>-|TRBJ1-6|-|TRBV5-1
CASSLAGGGAGNSPLHF
TGCGCCAGCAGCTTGGCCGGTGGAGGGGCAGGAAATTCACCCCTCCACTTT
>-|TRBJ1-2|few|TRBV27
CASSHRGQISGANYGYTF
TGTGCCAGCAGCCATCGGGGACAAATTTCAGGGGCTAACTATGGCTACACCTTC
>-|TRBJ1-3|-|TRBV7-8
CASSFDQSSGNTIYF
TGTGCCAGCAGCTTTGATCAGAGCTCTGGAAACACCATATATTTT
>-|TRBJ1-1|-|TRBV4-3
CASHQGFGTEAFF
TGCGCCAGCCATCAGGGATTTGGCACTGAAGCTTTCTTT
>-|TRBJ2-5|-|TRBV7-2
CAVSFETQYF
TGTGCAGTCTCCTTCGAGACCCAGTACTTC
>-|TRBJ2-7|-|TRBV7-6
CASSPRDGREQYF
TGTGCCAGCAGCCCCCGCGATGGACGCGAGCAGTACTTC